This TCR beta chain emerged from a study of a mutant IDH1 vaccine in newly diagnosed glioma. Whole-study context: Of the patients given treatment, approximately 60% were male and about 40% were female, and a mean age of approximately 40 years was recorded. Earlier treatment was radiotherapy, temozolomide, or both, with most getting both. Study findings and constraints: There seemed to be no relation between pseudoprogression and changes in top peripheral T cell clonotypes.

This sample's time point: baseline, week 1 (first vaccination visit). Treatment defined: pre-vaccination baseline after standard-of-care therapy. Germline loops: CDR1 SGHNT, CDR2 YYREEE (reference sequence). There are 14 residues in the CDR3. V lost 0 bases to trimming and J lost 6 bases, with 10 bases between them. Measured with immunoSEQ multiplex PCR; TCRdb has only the in-frame clones, and not every one. This sample has 30,000 to 35,000 clones; 65% to 80% occur once, and the top ten carry about 9.4%. Worth noting for this clone: Its antigen remains unidentified.

Sequenced here: peripheral blood mononuclear cells (PBMCs), sampled from a glioma patient treated with radiotherapy, temozolomide or both. This clonotype originated in a man aged 45-60 years with glioma. Some clones in this sample may be carry-over from other donors' samples. The chain couples TRBV5-4 to TRBJ1-5; D possibly corresponds to TRBD1 (5 bases). The CDR3 spells CASSLAGSGQPQHF. The DNA of the CDR3 is TGTGCCAGCAGCTTGGCAGGGTCTGGTCAGCCCCAGCATTTT.